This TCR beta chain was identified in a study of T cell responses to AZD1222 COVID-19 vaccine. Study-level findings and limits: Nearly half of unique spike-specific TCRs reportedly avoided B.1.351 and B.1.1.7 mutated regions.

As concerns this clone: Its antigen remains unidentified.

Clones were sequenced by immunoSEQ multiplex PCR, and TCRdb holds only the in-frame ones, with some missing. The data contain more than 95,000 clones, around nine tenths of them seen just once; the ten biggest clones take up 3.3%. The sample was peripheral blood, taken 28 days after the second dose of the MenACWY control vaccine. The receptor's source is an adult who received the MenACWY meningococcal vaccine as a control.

The CDR3 loop reads CASSEQGARSTGELFF. In DNA, the CDR3 is TGTGCCAGCAGTGAACAGGGGGCGCGTAGCACCGGGGAGCTGTTTTTT. The chain employs TRBV7-3 and TRBJ2-2, with 9 bases fitting TRBD1. Germline V gene lookup returns CDR1 SGHTA and CDR2 FQGTGA. The CDR3 sequence is 16 residues long. Trimming removed 6 bases from V and 4 bases from J; junction bases left unmatched: 9.